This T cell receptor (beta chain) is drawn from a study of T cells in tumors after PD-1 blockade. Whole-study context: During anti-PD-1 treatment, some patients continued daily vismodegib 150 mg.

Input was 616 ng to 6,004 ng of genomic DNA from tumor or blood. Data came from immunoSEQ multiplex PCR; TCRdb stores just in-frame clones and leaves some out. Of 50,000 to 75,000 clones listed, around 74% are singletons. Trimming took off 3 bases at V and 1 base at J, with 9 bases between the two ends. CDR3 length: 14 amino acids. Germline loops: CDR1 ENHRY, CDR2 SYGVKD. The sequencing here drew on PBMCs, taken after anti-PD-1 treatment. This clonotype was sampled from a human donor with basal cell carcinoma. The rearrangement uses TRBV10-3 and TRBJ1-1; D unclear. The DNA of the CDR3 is TGTGCCATCAGTGATGCCGGGCCGAACACTGAAGCTTTCTTT. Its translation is CAISDAGPNTEAFF.